This record covers a single T cell receptor (beta chain). There is no known antigen for this receptor. The record has no base qualities; no much larger clone is one base away. The cohort was made up of 666 healthy bone marrow donors. Cohort members were all nominally healthy when sampled, although unrecorded immune exposures were likely present. The donor was CMV seropositive and was included in the group of 250 to 350 seropositive cohort members. A peripheral blood sample was collected from each donor, and TCR beta sequencing was performed on peripheral blood mononuclear cells. Genomic DNA was extracted from the blood cell samples with the Qiagen DNeasy Blood Extraction Kit. This entry belongs to a study of cytomegalovirus exposure and HLA in healthy donors (dated by TCRdb to the late 2010s). Describing the broader study: An earlier analysis of about 530 of the donors reported about 280 Gb of sequence data and 90 million to 120 million unique TCR beta sequences obtained from about 170 million T cells. Typing coverage varied by locus: about 629-640 donors for A, B, C, DRB1 and DQB1; approximately 560 for DQA1; more than 600 for DPA1; under 490 for DPB1. HLA typing included class I and class II loci at four-digit resolution. An earlier analysis of approximately 630 of the donors applied high-throughput TCR beta sequencing to assess whether each TCR beta V gene segment acted as functional or pseudogenic. To study patterns of TCR occurrence, a later analysis re-analyzed previously published TCR beta repertoires from 666 donors and added high-resolution HLA genotyping. In addition to the first cohort of approximately 650 subjects, a separate validation cohort of approximately 110 different subjects was used. An early release covering over 500 HLA-typed donors comprised 300 to 350 gigabases of sequencing data and approximately 85 million unique TCR sequences. Donor age, sex, ethnicity and CMV serostatus were collected together with the repertoire data. All discovery cohort repertoires had been generated on a single sequencing platform. Of the roughly 420 genotyped donors, less than 90% were placed in the genetic ancestry cluster associated with self-reported Caucasian donors. Rather than drawing on any new phenotypic data, the later analysis identified candidate immune exposures from TCR beta sequences and the way those sequences occurred across donors. The study aimed to test whether signatures of past pathogen exposure could be identified by cataloging public T cell receptors. Roughly 5 DR-DQ haplotypes were handled as single units for association and clustering because linkage in the cohort was strong. In a later genetic analysis, genome-wide SNP genotypes for about 60% of the 666 donors were used, and that subset was treated as a discovery cohort. The study profiled the T cell repertoires of about 640 subjects by immunosequencing and related them to cytomegalovirus serostatus. Among 300 to 450 genotyped donors of the cohort, an average of approximately 240,000 unique TCR beta nucleotide sequences were sequenced per donor, approximately 20% of them non-productive. To predict cytomegalovirus infection status, the study brought together high-throughput TCR immunosequencing, statistical association of individual TCRs with disease status, and machine learning. Study-level results and caveats: In an earlier analysis of some 550 of the donors, most TCR beta V segments were observed in productive rearrangements about 90% or about 30% of the time, broadly matching IMGT annotations. Most TCR sequences were observed very rarely across donors, whereas some public TCRs were present in many individuals. According to a later genetic analysis, donors in an Asian-associated ancestry cluster had fewer N-insertions in productive TCRs than the approximately 710-donor mean. The classifier was reported to diagnose cytomegalovirus status with high specificity and sensitivity in both the original cohort and the validation cohort. The cohort was sequenced for TCR beta chains only, and without alpha or paired-chain data the features that could be detected were limited. The study listed approximately 150 TCR beta chains as associated with cytomegalovirus. Because counts were too low, seventeen rarely observed V segments, including chromosome 9 orphons, were left out of the earlier analysis of approximately 500 of the donors. In vitro tests confirmed that a few of the cytomegalovirus-associated TCR beta chains recognize cytomegalovirus antigens. The only immune exposure information available for the cohort was CMV serostatus. Because some donors lacked HLA typing at each locus, the association tests relied only on the typed subset. According to a later analysis, TCR association rates differed among HLA loci, with DRB1 alleles showing the most associated TCRs and HLA-C alleles showing the fewest. A further reported finding was that TCR beta sequences accurately predicted the HLA-A and HLA-B alleles for most subjects in the first cohort. A later analysis found that most CMV-associated TCR beta chains appeared HLA-restricted, with HLA associations seemingly driven largely by CMV exposure. A later analysis reported that several top co-occurrence clusters appeared linked to parvovirus B19, influenza, CMV and Epstein-Barr virus. The sequencing pipeline was judged likely to have produced a cluster of highly shared sequence variants as a technical artifact. Sequencing depth was assumed to be roughly uniform across donors in the presence/absence analyses, though that assumption may not hold. When HLA alleles, especially DR and DQ, strongly co-occurred, TCR associations were difficult to assign to individual alleles. In a later analysis, 15,000 to 20,000 TCR beta sequences were associated with specific HLA alleles at a false discovery rate of 0.05. It was suggested by the authors that the approach could potentially be generalized to other disease states and immunological phenotypes. Correlated functional status among segregating V segments might reflect linkage disequilibrium, but an unknown experimental factor could not be ruled out. The 87-base-pair reads could not distinguish some IMGT-functional V segments, including TRBV6-2 and TRBV6-3, so those segments were excluded. V-gene and J-gene trimming of TCR beta chains was associated with a missense DCLRE1C variant in a later genetic analysis, and the association was replicated in an independent cohort. In a later analysis, HLA-associated TCR beta chains were found to be more clonally expanded and to have lower generation probabilities than equally common non-associated chains.

V was cut back by 0 bases and J by 6 bases, leaving a gap of 9 bases between them. The germline V gene encodes CDR1 MNHEY and CDR2 SMNVEV (reference sequence). The CDR3 covers 14 residues, taking in both the cysteine and the phenylalanine. CDR3 DNA is the only sequence kept; it has 42 bases, read in frame from the first base. Libraries were constructed by the immunoSEQ multiplex PCR assay. A mixture of 60 forward primers for TCR Vbeta segments and 13 reverse primers for TCR Jbeta segments was used in the multiplex PCR. The CDR3 region of rearranged TCR beta genes was amplified from genomic DNA with a multiplex PCR assay. The amplified TCR beta libraries were sequenced on the Illumina HiSeq System as 87-base-pair reads. The study's processing was this. A later analysis counted 65 million to 90 million unique TCR beta chains across the 670 or so repertoires, and 10 million to 11 million of these chains were shared by at least two donors. A nearest-neighbor algorithm error-corrected the raw reads and collapsed the reads into unique sequences, merging closely related sequences to remove PCR and sequencing errors. CDR3 sequences were aligned to IMGT reference sequences to assign V, D and J gene segments. Each retained sequence needed at least a six-nucleotide match to both a V gene segment and a J gene segment. Rearrangements were classified as productive when the CDR3 lacked stop codons and remained in frame with V and J, and all other rearrangements were classified as non-productive. CDR3 was defined by IMGT convention, running from the second conserved V-encoded cysteine to the conserved J-encoded phenylalanine. The earlier analysis of about 500 of the donors excluded sequences that lacked an unambiguous match to a single V gene segment. In an earlier analysis of about 590 of the donors, a V segment was called functional when productive rearrangements were above 56.7%, and segregating when the standard deviation between donors exceeded 5%. A statistical classification framework was developed to diagnose cytomegalovirus status using the catalog of TCR beta chain sequences. In a later analysis, TCR nucleotide sequences were compared against IMGT/GENE-DB human TR gene sequences so that V and J genes could be assigned. The TCRdist pipeline was used in a later analysis to assign CDR3 sequences and most-parsimonious VDJ recombination scenarios. A later analysis defined each TCR beta chain by its CDR3 amino acid sequence plus V-gene family, and excluded reads lacking a unique V-gene family. In a later analysis, around 650 highly shared, low-generation-probability nucleotide sequences were removed to address suspected cross-contamination and a sequencing artifact. A later analysis calculated a clonal expansion index for each public chain from normalized within-repertoire ranks of inferred template counts. Generation probabilities in a later analysis came from a VDJ recombination model fitted to out-of-frame rearrangements, and those results were checked against IGoR. A later analysis scored TCR-TCR, TCR-HLA and TCR-CMV co-occurrence with hypergeometric tests, applying a repertoire-size bias correction to TCR pairs. A later analysis estimated false discovery rates by permuting HLA or CMV assignments 20 times. In a later analysis, co-occurring TCRs were grouped using DBSCAN, and TCRdist sequence similarity was added for clustering within HLA-allele-positive subsets. For co-occurrence clustering, repertoires with fewer than 30,000 or more than 120,000 public chains were excluded, along with roughly 5 repertoires with anomalous nucleotide sharing. In its TCRdb copy, this immuneACCESS table keeps in-frame sequences only and misses some clones. Where compared with another copy, unresolved V genes explain less than half of these, and the others have no known cause. The V and J calls and clone size are taken from that table; D and trimming were inferred from the DNA. The table for this sample lists some 200,000 clones; around 77% of them were counted only once. Approximately 2.1% of the sample goes to the ten largest clones.

The receptor's source is a woman aged 30 to 39 in good health and CMV-seropositive. The sequenced material came from PBMCs. The chain is made from TRBV27 and TRBJ1-5; the D gene is perhaps TRBD1, from 6 matching bases. The CDR3 in this case is CASSLSRTAQPQHF. Read as DNA, the sequence is TGTGCCAGCAGTTTATCACGGACAGCTCAGCCCCAGCATTTT.